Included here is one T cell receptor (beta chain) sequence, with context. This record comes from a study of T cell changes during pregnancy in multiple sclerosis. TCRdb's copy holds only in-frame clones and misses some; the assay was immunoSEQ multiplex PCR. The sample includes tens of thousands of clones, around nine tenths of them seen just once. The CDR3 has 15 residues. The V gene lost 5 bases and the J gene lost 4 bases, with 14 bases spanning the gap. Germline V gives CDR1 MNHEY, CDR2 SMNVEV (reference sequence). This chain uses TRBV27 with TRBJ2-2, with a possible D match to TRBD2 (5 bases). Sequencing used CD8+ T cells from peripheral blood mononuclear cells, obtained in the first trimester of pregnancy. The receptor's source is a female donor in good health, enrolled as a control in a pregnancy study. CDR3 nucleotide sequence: TGTGCCAGCAGTCCCCACCAGACTACCACCGGGGAGCTGTTTTTT. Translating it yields CASSPHQTTTGELFF.